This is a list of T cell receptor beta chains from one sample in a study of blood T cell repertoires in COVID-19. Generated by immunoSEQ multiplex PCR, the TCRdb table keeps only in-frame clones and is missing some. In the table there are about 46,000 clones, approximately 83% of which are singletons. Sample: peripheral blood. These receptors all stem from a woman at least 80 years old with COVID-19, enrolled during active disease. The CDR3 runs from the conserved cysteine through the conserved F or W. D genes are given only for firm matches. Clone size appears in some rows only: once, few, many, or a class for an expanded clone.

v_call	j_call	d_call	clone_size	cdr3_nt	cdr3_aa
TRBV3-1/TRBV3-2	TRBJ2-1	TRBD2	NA	TGTGCCAGCAGCCATTCGAGCGGGGGGGGTCATGAGCAGTTCTTC	CASSHSSGGGHEQFF
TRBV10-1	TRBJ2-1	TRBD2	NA	TGCGCCAGCAGTGAGTCGGGGGGACTAGCGGGGCTTAACTACAATGAGCAGTTCTTC	CASSESGGLAGLNYNEQFF
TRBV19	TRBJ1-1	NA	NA	TGTGCCAGTAGTACGAGTTTGCACACTGAAGCTTTCTTT	CASSTSLHTEAFF
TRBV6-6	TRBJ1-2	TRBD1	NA	TGTGCCAGCACCAGATCCGACAGGGGTACGGGCTACACCTTC	CASTRSDRGTGYTF
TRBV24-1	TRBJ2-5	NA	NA	TGTGCCACCAGTGATCCCGGGACTGCCCCCAAGACCCAGTACTTC	CATSDPGTAPKTQYF
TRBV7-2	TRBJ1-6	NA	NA	TGTGCCAGCAGCACCAGGGCGGGGTCCGAGACATCTTCACCCCTCCACTTT	CASSTRAGSETSSPLHF
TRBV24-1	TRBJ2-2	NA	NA	TGTGCCACCAGTGATCCTTCCCACAGGGTTCACACTAACACCGGGGAGCTGTTTTTT	CATSDPSHRVHTNTGELFF
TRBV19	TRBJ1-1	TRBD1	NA	TGTGCCAGTAGTCGACGCCGGGACAGGGGGCCCTACACTGAAGCTTTCTTT	CASSRRRDRGPYTEAFF
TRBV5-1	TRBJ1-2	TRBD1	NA	TGCGCCAGCAGCACGCGGACAGGCCCGCCTTCTAACTATGGCTACACCTTC	CASSTRTGPPSNYGYTF
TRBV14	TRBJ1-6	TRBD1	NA	TGTGCCAGCAGCCTTAGGACAGGATTAAATTCACCCCTCCACTTT	CASSLRTGLNSPLHF
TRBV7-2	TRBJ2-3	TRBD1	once	TGTGCCAGCAGCAAGACCCGGGACAGGGGAACAGATACGCAGTATTTT	CASSKTRDRGTDTQYF
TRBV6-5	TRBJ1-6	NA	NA	TGTGCCAGCAATACTTTTTCACCCCTCCACTTT	CASNTFSPLHF
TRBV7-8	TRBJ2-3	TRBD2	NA	TGTGCCAGCAGCTGGGTCAGCGGGGCGGGTTATACGCAGTATTTT	CASSWVSGAGYTQYF
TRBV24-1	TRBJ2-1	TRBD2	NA	TGTGCCACCAGTGATTTGGGGGGAGGGCCGGACAATGAGCAGTTCTTC	CATSDLGGGPDNEQFF
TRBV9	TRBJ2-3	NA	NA	TGTGCCAGCAGCGTTAGTACAGATACGCAGTATTTT	CASSVSTDTQYF
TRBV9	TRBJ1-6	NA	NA	TGTGCCAGCAGCGTAGAGGCTGGTTCGGGGACCCTCCACTTT	CASSVEAGSGTLHF
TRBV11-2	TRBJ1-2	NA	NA	TGTGCCAGCAGCTTAGACAGGAAGGACTATGGCTACACCTTC	CASSLDRKDYGYTF
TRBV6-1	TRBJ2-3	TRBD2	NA	TGTGCCAGCAGTGAAGGCCCGGGACTAGCGGGAGGAGATACGCAGTATTTT	CASSEGPGLAGGDTQYF
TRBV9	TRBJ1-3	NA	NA	TGTGCCAGCAGCCCTAGAGTGGGGGGTAGCGGAAACACCATATATTTT	CASSPRVGGSGNTIYF
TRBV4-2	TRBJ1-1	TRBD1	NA	TGTGCCAGCAGCCAACCCACAGGGGGGGCTGAAGCTTTCTTT	CASSQPTGGAEAFF
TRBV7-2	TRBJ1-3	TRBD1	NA	TGTGCCAGCAGCCCGCCGGGACAGGGTGTTGGAAACACCATATATTTT	CASSPPGQGVGNTIYF
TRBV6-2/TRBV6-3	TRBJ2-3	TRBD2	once	TGTGCCAGCAGTAAACTAGCGGGCAGCACAGATACGCAGTATTTT	CASSKLAGSTDTQYF
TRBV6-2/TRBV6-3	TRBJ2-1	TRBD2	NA	TGTGCCAGCAGTTATTCTAGCGGGAGGACCAATGAGCAGTTCTTC	CASSYSSGRTNEQFF
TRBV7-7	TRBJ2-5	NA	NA	TGTGCCAGCAGCCCGACGAGCGGACAAGAGACCCAGTACTTC	CASSPTSGQETQYF
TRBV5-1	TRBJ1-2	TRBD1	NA	TGCGCCAGCAGCTTTGGGACAGCGAACTATGGCTACACCTTC	CASSFGTANYGYTF
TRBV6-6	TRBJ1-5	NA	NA	TGTGCCAGCAGTGGCCCTAATCAGCCCCAGCATTTT	CASSGPNQPQHF
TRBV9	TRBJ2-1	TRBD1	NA	TGTGCCAGCAGCGTAGGGGGACAGGCCTCCTACAATGAGCAGTTCTTC	CASSVGGQASYNEQFF
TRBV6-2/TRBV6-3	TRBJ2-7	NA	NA	TGTGCCAGCAGTTACGAGCGGTACACCTCCTACGAGCAGTACTTC	CASSYERYTSYEQYF
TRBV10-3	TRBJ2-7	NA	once	TGTGCCATCAGTGAGGGTCGCGGTCAGGGGGGCTACGAGCAGTACTTC	CAISEGRGQGGYEQYF
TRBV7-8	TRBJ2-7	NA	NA	TGTGCCAGCAGCTTCTCCGACCGACCTAGCTACGAGCAGTACTTC	CASSFSDRPSYEQYF
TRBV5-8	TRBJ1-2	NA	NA	TGTGCCAGCAGCTTGCGCGGCTATGGCTACACCTTC	CASSLRGYGYTF
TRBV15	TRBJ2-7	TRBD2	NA	TGTGCCACCAGCTCAGAACTAGCGGGACCCTACGAGCAGTACTTC	CATSSELAGPYEQYF
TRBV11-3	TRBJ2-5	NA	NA	TGTGCCAGCAGCTTCTACGGAGAGACCCAGTACTTC	CASSFYGETQYF
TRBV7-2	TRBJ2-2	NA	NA	TGTGCCAGCAGCTTTGCATATAGAGGTTCCGGGGAGCTGTTTTTT	CASSFAYRGSGELFF
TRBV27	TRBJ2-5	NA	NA	TGTGCCAGCAGTTCGCGGGGTCAAGAGACCCAGTACTTC	CASSSRGQETQYF
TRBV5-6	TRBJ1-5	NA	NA	TGTGCCAGCAGCCGTGGACTGGGGAATAGCAATCAGCCCCAGCATTTT	CASSRGLGNSNQPQHF
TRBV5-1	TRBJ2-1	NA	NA	TGCGCCAGCAGCTTAAGGACAGTTGAGGATGAGCAGTTCTTC	CASSLRTVEDEQFF
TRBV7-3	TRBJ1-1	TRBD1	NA	TGTGCCAGCAGCACGGGACAGGGAGGGCGCACTGAAGCTTTCTTT	CASSTGQGGRTEAFF
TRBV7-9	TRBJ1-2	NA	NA	TGTGCCAGCAGCTTAGGAGTCCTAAGTGGCTATGGCTACACCTTC	CASSLGVLSGYGYTF
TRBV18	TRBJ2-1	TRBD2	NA	TGTGCCAGCTCACCACCGGGGAATAGCGGGGGGGGTGAGCAGTTCTTC	CASSPPGNSGGGEQFF
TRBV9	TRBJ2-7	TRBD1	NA	TGTGCCAGCAGCGTAGGAGGGGACAGGGTGGGGGAGCAGTACTTC	CASSVGGDRVGEQYF